The rows below give T cell receptor beta chains drawn from one sample of a study of blood T cell repertoires in COVID-19. The method was immunoSEQ multiplex PCR; TCRdb's version includes in-frame clones alone and lacks a portion of them. This sample has about 52,000 clones, with 70% to 90% found just once. The sample comprised peripheral blood. Source of these receptors: a man between 65 and 80 years old with acute or convalescent COVID-19. CDR3s include the opening cysteine and the closing phenylalanine or tryptophan. D genes are given only for firm matches. Clone size is stated in some rows and not others, as once, few, many or a class when expanded.

j_call: TRBJ2-1; clone_size: .; v_call: TRBV11-3; d_call: .; cdr3_nt: TGTGCCAGCAGCCCCACCCAGGCCTCCTACAATGAGCAGTTCTTC; cdr3_aa: CASSPTQASYNEQFF
j_call: TRBJ2-2; clone_size: .; v_call: TRBV11-1; d_call: TRBD1; cdr3_nt: TGTGCCAGCAGCTCGGACAGGGGGATCGCCGGGGAGCTGTTTTTT; cdr3_aa: CASSSDRGIAGELFF
j_call: TRBJ2-3; clone_size: .; v_call: TRBV19; d_call: TRBD1; cdr3_nt: TGTGCCAGTAGTGTCGGACAGGAAGATACGCAGTATTTT; cdr3_aa: CASSVGQEDTQYF
j_call: TRBJ2-7; clone_size: .; v_call: TRBV21-1; d_call: .; cdr3_nt: TGTGCCAGCAGCAATAGGACTAGCGGGAGGAGCTCCTACGAGCAGTACTTC; cdr3_aa: CASSNRTSGRSSYEQYF
j_call: TRBJ1-3; clone_size: .; v_call: TRBV4-1; d_call: .; cdr3_nt: TGCGCCAGCAGCCAAGATCCCAGGGCTGGAAACACCATATATTTT; cdr3_aa: CASSQDPRAGNTIYF
j_call: TRBJ1-6; clone_size: .; v_call: TRBV6-2/TRBV6-3; d_call: TRBD1; cdr3_nt: TGTGCCAGCAGTTATACGATCGGACAGGGACAGCGGGATTCACCCCTCCACTTT; cdr3_aa: CASSYTIGQGQRDSPLHF
j_call: TRBJ2-6; clone_size: .; v_call: TRBV9; d_call: TRBD1; cdr3_nt: TGTGCCAGCAGCGGGGACAGGGGAAGAGGGGCCAACGTCCTGACTTTC; cdr3_aa: CASSGDRGRGANVLTF
j_call: TRBJ2-2; clone_size: .; v_call: TRBV7-6; d_call: TRBD1; cdr3_nt: TGTGCCAGCAGCTTCGGACAGGGGAACACCGGGGAGCTGTTTTTT; cdr3_aa: CASSFGQGNTGELFF
j_call: TRBJ1-3; clone_size: .; v_call: TRBV7-2; d_call: .; cdr3_nt: TGTGCCAGCAGCCGTAAAGTTGGTCGGGACATCACTGGAAACACCATATATTTT; cdr3_aa: CASSRKVGRDITGNTIYF
j_call: TRBJ1-4; clone_size: few; v_call: TRBV29-1; d_call: .; cdr3_nt: TGCAGCGTTGTCCCTGGCGGGAGGACTAATGAAAAACTGTTTTTT; cdr3_aa: CSVVPGGRTNEKLFF
j_call: TRBJ2-5; clone_size: .; v_call: TRBV18; d_call: TRBD1; cdr3_nt: TGTGCCAGCTCGCCGGGACAGATTCAAGAGACCCAGTACTTC; cdr3_aa: CASSPGQIQETQYF
j_call: TRBJ1-2; clone_size: .; v_call: TRBV5-4; d_call: TRBD1; cdr3_nt: TGTGCCAGCAGCACAAGAGGACAGGGGCCTCGGGATGGCTACACCTTC; cdr3_aa: CASSTRGQGPRDGYTF
j_call: TRBJ2-2; clone_size: .; v_call: TRBV19; d_call: TRBD2; cdr3_nt: TGTGCCAGTAGTACCGGGACTAGCGGGGGAAAGACCGGGGAGCTGTTTTTT; cdr3_aa: CASSTGTSGGKTGELFF
j_call: TRBJ1-1; clone_size: .; v_call: TRBV5-1; d_call: TRBD1; cdr3_nt: TGCGCCAGCAGCTGGGGGACAGGGGGCCCAAACACTGAAGCTTTCTTT; cdr3_aa: CASSWGTGGPNTEAFF
j_call: TRBJ1-6; clone_size: few; v_call: TRBV6-5; d_call: TRBD1; cdr3_nt: TGTGCCAGCAGGGAGGGACAGGGGGTTTCACCCCTCCACTTT; cdr3_aa: CASREGQGVSPLHF
j_call: TRBJ1-3; clone_size: .; v_call: TRBV7-9; d_call: .; cdr3_nt: TGTGCCAGCAGCTTATCTTCCGCGGGAAACACCATATATTTT; cdr3_aa: CASSLSSAGNTIYF
j_call: TRBJ1-6; clone_size: .; v_call: TRBV7-8; d_call: .; cdr3_nt: TGTGCCAGCAGCCGTACAGGGTCTCCTAATTCACCCCTCCACTTT; cdr3_aa: CASSRTGSPNSPLHF
j_call: TRBJ1-5; clone_size: .; v_call: TRBV27; d_call: .; cdr3_nt: TGTGCCAGCAGTTTACGAGGCAATCAGCCCCAGCATTTT; cdr3_aa: CASSLRGNQPQHF
j_call: TRBJ1-2; clone_size: .; v_call: TRBV18; d_call: .; cdr3_nt: TGTGCCAGCTCACCGACCGAGGGCTATGGCTACACCTTC; cdr3_aa: CASSPTEGYGYTF
j_call: TRBJ2-7; clone_size: .; v_call: TRBV29-1; d_call: TRBD1; cdr3_nt: TGCAGCGTTCGACAGGGGGGGCGATCCTACGAGCAGTACTTC; cdr3_aa: CSVRQGGRSYEQYF
j_call: TRBJ2-7; clone_size: .; v_call: TRBV9; d_call: TRBD1; cdr3_nt: TGTGCCAGCAGCGCGGACAGGGTCAACGAGCAGTACTTC; cdr3_aa: CASSADRVNEQYF
j_call: TRBJ1-2; clone_size: .; v_call: TRBV9; d_call: TRBD1; cdr3_nt: TGTGCCAGCACTCTGGGGACAGGCCCCCAGTCGGGTGGCTACACCTTC; cdr3_aa: CASTLGTGPQSGGYTF
j_call: TRBJ2-7; clone_size: .; v_call: TRBV2; d_call: .; cdr3_nt: TGTGCCAGCACGAAGGGAGGGGGCTACGAGCAGTACTTC; cdr3_aa: CASTKGGGYEQYF
j_call: TRBJ2-3; clone_size: .; v_call: TRBV7-2; d_call: .; cdr3_nt: TGTGCCAGCAGCTTAGATCCAGGGAGGACAGATACGCAGTATTTT; cdr3_aa: CASSLDPGRTDTQYF